This record covers a single T cell receptor beta chain. Its cognate antigen is unknown. This entry belongs to a study of T cells after yellow fever vaccination. Study-wide context: Low-cell-number fractions underwent preparation using SMART-Seq v4 Ultra Low Input.

General study results and limits: Repertoires sorted by FACS could include abundant clonotypes that are contaminants from the bulk population. The study re-detected most primary-vaccination clones after the booster (around 96% CD4, roughly 85% CD8).

TCRdb recomputed calls from the 5' RACE reads with MiXCR, one row per CDR3 protein. Among approximately 610,000 distinct CDR3 sequences listed, roughly a sixth were seen once. V was cut by 1 base and J by 10 bases, with 14 bases left in between. The CDR3 covers 15 residues. Germline-derived CDR1 and CDR2 are LGHNA and YSLEER. This receptor was obtained from a man younger than 35 who received the YFV17D yellow fever vaccine. The chain uses TRBV4-3 and TRBJ1-6; D ambiguous. The sample consisted of PBMCs, taken less than 6 days after the first yellow fever vaccination. This chain's CDR3 is CASSQAETLGSPLHF. CDR3 DNA: TGCGCCAGCAGCCAAGCTGAGACACTAGGATCACCCCTCCACTTT.